The rows below give T cell receptor beta chains drawn from one sample of a study of blood T cell repertoires in COVID-19. Libraries were prepared by immunoSEQ multiplex PCR; TCRdb keeps only in-frame clonotypes and omits some of them. Counted here are some 70,000 clones, roughly four fifths occurring once; the ten biggest clones make up about 0.87%. Sequencing used peripheral blood. The receptors were sampled from a woman in her 70s with acute or convalescent COVID-19. Both conserved end residues are part of each CDR3. The D gene is left open where the match is weak. Expanded clones get a size class; other rows say once, few or many, or leave the size out.

clone size: .; J gene: TRBJ1-5; V gene: TRBV12-3/TRBV12-4; D gene: .; CDR3 DNA: TGTGCCAGCACCAGGGGCGATCAGCCCCAGCATTTT; CDR3 protein: CASTRGDQPQHF
clone size: .; J gene: TRBJ2-7; V gene: TRBV6-6; D gene: TRBD1; CDR3 DNA: TGTGCCAGCAGTCATATTAACCGGGACAGACAAGACTACGAGCAGTACTTC; CDR3 protein: CASSHINRDRQDYEQYF
clone size: .; J gene: TRBJ1-2; V gene: TRBV3-1/TRBV3-2; D gene: .; CDR3 DNA: TGTGCCAGCAGCCAAGCGACAGGAGTTAACTATGGCTACACCTTC; CDR3 protein: CASSQATGVNYGYTF
clone size: once; J gene: TRBJ2-5; V gene: TRBV27; D gene: .; CDR3 DNA: TGTGCCAGCAGCCCACGGTTAGCGCCTGAGACCCAGTACTTC; CDR3 protein: CASSPRLAPETQYF
clone size: .; J gene: TRBJ2-1; V gene: TRBV27; D gene: TRBD2; CDR3 DNA: TGTGCCAGCAGCCTGAGACTAGCGGGAGGGCCACACTACAATGAGCAGTTCTTC; CDR3 protein: CASSLRLAGGPHYNEQFF
clone size: .; J gene: TRBJ2-1; V gene: TRBV7-9; D gene: TRBD2; CDR3 DNA: TGTGCCAGCAGCCGTACACTAGCGGGAGGATCTCCTGAGCAGTTCTTC; CDR3 protein: CASSRTLAGGSPEQFF
clone size: .; J gene: TRBJ1-5; V gene: TRBV15; D gene: TRBD1; CDR3 DNA: TGTGCCACCAGCAGAACCTCGACAGGGGGCCCCAATCAGCCCCAGCATTTT; CDR3 protein: CATSRTSTGGPNQPQHF
clone size: once; J gene: TRBJ2-1; V gene: TRBV28; D gene: .; CDR3 DNA: TGTGCCAGCACACCCCGGTCATACGCCTACAATGAGCAGTTCTTC; CDR3 protein: CASTPRSYAYNEQFF
clone size: .; J gene: TRBJ2-2; V gene: TRBV11-3; D gene: TRBD1; CDR3 DNA: TGTGCCAGCAGCTCATGGGCCCCGGGACAGGGAGTGGGGGAGCTGTTTTTT; CDR3 protein: CASSSWAPGQGVGELFF
clone size: .; J gene: TRBJ2-7; V gene: TRBV19; D gene: TRBD1; CDR3 DNA: TGTGCCAGTAGTCACCCGGGACAGGGGGTATCCGAGCAGTACTTC; CDR3 protein: CASSHPGQGVSEQYF
clone size: .; J gene: TRBJ1-5; V gene: TRBV6-5; D gene: TRBD1; CDR3 DNA: TGTGCCAGCAGTCCGGGACAGAGCAATCAGCCCCAGCATTTT; CDR3 protein: CASSPGQSNQPQHF
clone size: .; J gene: TRBJ2-7; V gene: TRBV7-2; D gene: TRBD2; CDR3 DNA: TGTGCCAGCAGCCAGACTAGCGGGGGTCAGTACGAGCAGTACTTC; CDR3 protein: CASSQTSGGQYEQYF
clone size: .; J gene: TRBJ1-1; V gene: TRBV7-2; D gene: .; CDR3 DNA: TGTGCCAGCAGCTTAACGGGGGGGAACACTTTCTTT; CDR3 protein: CASSLTGGNTFF
clone size: .; J gene: TRBJ1-6; V gene: TRBV10-3; D gene: .; CDR3 DNA: TGTGCCATCAGTGAGTCGAGCTTAAATAATTCACCCCTCCACTTT; CDR3 protein: CAISESSLNNSPLHF
clone size: once; J gene: TRBJ2-2; V gene: TRBV4-3; D gene: .; CDR3 DNA: TGCGCCAGCAGCCAAGTAGGGGGAACCGGGGAGCTGTTTTTT; CDR3 protein: CASSQVGGTGELFF
clone size: .; J gene: TRBJ1-1; V gene: TRBV5-6; D gene: TRBD1; CDR3 DNA: TGTGCCAGCATCGACAGGGGTAGAACTGAAGCTTTCTTT; CDR3 protein: CASIDRGRTEAFF
clone size: .; J gene: TRBJ1-6; V gene: TRBV11-2; D gene: .; CDR3 DNA: TGTGCCAGCAGCTTAAGGTTAAAGGTTGGAGATAATTCACCCCTCCACTTT; CDR3 protein: CASSLRLKVGDNSPLHF
clone size: .; J gene: TRBJ1-2; V gene: TRBV27; D gene: TRBD1; CDR3 DNA: TGTGCCAGCAGTTCCTTACAGGGGGCGTGGTATGGCTACACCTTC; CDR3 protein: CASSSLQGAWYGYTF
clone size: .; J gene: TRBJ1-1; V gene: TRBV28; D gene: .; CDR3 DNA: TGTGCCAGCGGTTTACTCAGGAACACTGAAGCTTTCTTT; CDR3 protein: CASGLLRNTEAFF
clone size: .; J gene: TRBJ2-7; V gene: TRBV5-6; D gene: TRBD1; CDR3 DNA: TGTGCCAGCAGCTCGCCCCAATCAACAGGGGGCGGCCGTTCCTACGAGCAGTACTTC; CDR3 protein: CASSSPQSTGGGRSYEQYF
clone size: .; J gene: TRBJ1-2; V gene: TRBV30; D gene: TRBD1; CDR3 DNA: TGTGCCTGGGGGGGGACAGGGGGCAGCTATGGCTACACCTTC; CDR3 protein: CAWGGTGGSYGYTF
clone size: .; J gene: TRBJ1-6; V gene: TRBV19; D gene: TRBD1; CDR3 DNA: TGTGCCAGTAGTGTTGAGGGGGCTAGTTCACCCCTCCACTTT; CDR3 protein: CASSVEGASSPLHF
clone size: .; J gene: TRBJ2-3; V gene: TRBV6-5; D gene: .; CDR3 DNA: TGTGCCAGCGTACAGGGAGGGACAGATACGCAGTATTTT; CDR3 protein: CASVQGGTDTQYF
clone size: .; J gene: TRBJ2-2; V gene: TRBV11-2; D gene: TRBD1; CDR3 DNA: TGTGCCAGCAGCCGAACAGGGGATGGCACCGGGGAGCTGTTTTTT; CDR3 protein: CASSRTGDGTGELFF
clone size: .; J gene: TRBJ1-2; V gene: TRBV5-1; D gene: TRBD1; CDR3 DNA: TGCGCCAGCAGCTTGGATGGGACAGGGAAGGGCTACACCTTC; CDR3 protein: CASSLDGTGKGYTF
clone size: .; J gene: TRBJ2-7; V gene: TRBV5-4; D gene: .; CDR3 DNA: TGTGCCAGCAGCGACGAGGGGATCGGGAGCGAGCAGTACTTC; CDR3 protein: CASSDEGIGSEQYF
clone size: .; J gene: TRBJ1-4; V gene: TRBV14; D gene: .; CDR3 DNA: TGTGCCAGCAGCCCCAGGGTGAATGAAAAACTGTTTTTT; CDR3 protein: CASSPRVNEKLFF
clone size: .; J gene: TRBJ2-1; V gene: TRBV28; D gene: TRBD2; CDR3 DNA: TGTGCCAGCAGTGCCTTACTAGCGGGAGGAATTCGTGAGCAGTTCTTC; CDR3 protein: CASSALLAGGIREQFF
clone size: once; J gene: TRBJ2-7; V gene: TRBV12-3/TRBV12-4; D gene: .; CDR3 DNA: TGTGCCAGCATTTCGCAGGGCGCGGGGGAGCAGTACTTC; CDR3 protein: CASISQGAGEQYF
clone size: once; J gene: TRBJ2-2; V gene: TRBV19; D gene: TRBD2; CDR3 DNA: TGTGCCAGTAGTCGCTCGGGACTAGCGGGGGGGTACACCGGGGAGCTGTTTTTT; CDR3 protein: CASSRSGLAGGYTGELFF
clone size: .; J gene: TRBJ1-1; V gene: TRBV5-1; D gene: .; CDR3 DNA: TGCGCCAGCAGCCAGGACGGCAGACGGGGCACTGAAGCTTTCTTT; CDR3 protein: CASSQDGRRGTEAFF
clone size: .; J gene: TRBJ1-3; V gene: TRBV25-1; D gene: .; CDR3 DNA: TGTGCCAGCAGCGCTATTGGAAACACCATATATTTT; CDR3 protein: CASSAIGNTIYF
clone size: .; J gene: TRBJ2-7; V gene: TRBV19; D gene: TRBD1; CDR3 DNA: TGTGCCAGTAGTATCACGGGACAGATCTACGAGCAGTACTTC; CDR3 protein: CASSITGQIYEQYF
clone size: few; J gene: TRBJ1-3; V gene: TRBV6-5; D gene: .; CDR3 DNA: TGTGCCAGCAAGGACAGATTGGCGGCTGGAAACACCATATATTTT; CDR3 protein: CASKDRLAAGNTIYF
clone size: .; J gene: TRBJ2-1; V gene: TRBV7-2; D gene: TRBD1; CDR3 DNA: TGTGCCAGCAGCTCAACCGGGGACAGGTACTACAATGAGCAGTTCTTC; CDR3 protein: CASSSTGDRYYNEQFF
clone size: .; J gene: TRBJ2-5; V gene: TRBV19; D gene: TRBD1; CDR3 DNA: TGTGCCAGTAGTAAAGACAGGGGGCTGTCAGAGACCCAGTACTTC; CDR3 protein: CASSKDRGLSETQYF
clone size: few; J gene: TRBJ2-1; V gene: TRBV2; D gene: .; CDR3 DNA: TGTGCCAGCAGGGACTTTGCCCAAACTTTATACAATGAGCAGTTCTTC; CDR3 protein: CASRDFAQTLYNEQFF
clone size: .; J gene: TRBJ2-1; V gene: TRBV28; D gene: TRBD2; CDR3 DNA: TGTGCCAGCAGTTTAGGCGGGAGTCCCTACAATGAGCAGTTCTTC; CDR3 protein: CASSLGGSPYNEQFF
clone size: .; J gene: TRBJ2-5; V gene: TRBV5-4; D gene: .; CDR3 DNA: TGTGCCAGCAGCTTGGAGATAGGGAGGGAGACCCAGTACTTC; CDR3 protein: CASSLEIGRETQYF
clone size: .; J gene: TRBJ1-2; V gene: TRBV12-3/TRBV12-4; D gene: .; CDR3 DNA: TGTGCCAGCAGTCTCACAGGGTGGGTTTACACCTTC; CDR3 protein: CASSLTGWVYTF
clone size: once; J gene: TRBJ2-5; V gene: TRBV30; D gene: TRBD2; CDR3 DNA: TGTGCCTGGAGCCCTAGCGGGGGGTCTAAGACCCAGTACTTC; CDR3 protein: CAWSPSGGSKTQYF
clone size: .; J gene: TRBJ1-1; V gene: TRBV19; D gene: .; CDR3 DNA: TGTGCCAGTACCCCTCCCGGGGGTGAAGCTTTCTTT; CDR3 protein: CASTPPGGEAFF
clone size: .; J gene: TRBJ2-1; V gene: TRBV9; D gene: TRBD2; CDR3 DNA: TGTGCCAGCAGCGTAGGGGGTAGCGGGAGTTTCGATGAGCAGTTCTTC; CDR3 protein: CASSVGGSGSFDEQFF
clone size: .; J gene: TRBJ2-1; V gene: TRBV24-1; D gene: TRBD2; CDR3 DNA: TGTGCCACCAGTGATTTTGGGACTAGCGGCAATGAGCAGTTCTTC; CDR3 protein: CATSDFGTSGNEQFF
clone size: .; J gene: TRBJ2-5; V gene: TRBV6-5; D gene: TRBD1; CDR3 DNA: TGTGCCAGCAGGTCCTTAGGGACAGCTGGAGAGACCCAGTACTTC; CDR3 protein: CASRSLGTAGETQYF
clone size: .; J gene: TRBJ1-6; V gene: TRBV7-2; D gene: TRBD1; CDR3 DNA: TGTGCCAGCAGCTTTATCTCGTCACAGGGGGGGGCACCCCTCCACTTT; CDR3 protein: CASSFISSQGGAPLHF
clone size: once; J gene: TRBJ2-7; V gene: TRBV6-6; D gene: TRBD1; CDR3 DNA: TGTGCCAGCAGCTCGGGACAGGGTATCTACGAGCAGTACTTC; CDR3 protein: CASSSGQGIYEQYF
clone size: .; J gene: TRBJ2-1; V gene: TRBV7-2; D gene: .; CDR3 DNA: TGTGCCAGCAGCCCCGGCGGGGCCTCTAACAATGAGCAGTTCTTC; CDR3 protein: CASSPGGASNNEQFF
clone size: .; J gene: TRBJ1-6; V gene: TRBV6-5; D gene: .; CDR3 DNA: TGTGCCAGCAGCCCCCGGTATTCACCCCTCCACTTT; CDR3 protein: CASSPRYSPLHF
clone size: .; J gene: TRBJ1-1; V gene: TRBV7-8; D gene: .; CDR3 DNA: TGTGCCAGCAGCTTAGGTCAGGGCTCGAACACTGAAGCTTTCTTT; CDR3 protein: CASSLGQGSNTEAFF
clone size: .; J gene: TRBJ1-2; V gene: TRBV24-1; D gene: .; CDR3 DNA: TGTGCCACGGCAGACTTACGAGGCTACACCTTC; CDR3 protein: CATADLRGYTF
clone size: .; J gene: TRBJ2-7; V gene: TRBV19; D gene: .; CDR3 DNA: TGTGCCAGTAGCACAACAGGGAGCTCCTACGAGCAGTACTTC; CDR3 protein: CASSTTGSSYEQYF
clone size: .; J gene: TRBJ1-5; V gene: TRBV19; D gene: TRBD1; CDR3 DNA: TGTGCCAGTAGTATAGATCGAGGCAGGGGGAACCGCAATCAGCCCCAGCATTTT; CDR3 protein: CASSIDRGRGNRNQPQHF
clone size: .; J gene: TRBJ2-7; V gene: TRBV19; D gene: .; CDR3 DNA: TGTGCCAGTAGTATTACCCCAGGGGACGGATCAGATTACGAGCAGTACTTC; CDR3 protein: CASSITPGDGSDYEQYF
clone size: .; J gene: TRBJ2-7; V gene: TRBV15; D gene: .; CDR3 DNA: TGTGCCACCAGCAGAGATTTGCAGTCGTCAACCTACGAGCAGTACTTC; CDR3 protein: CATSRDLQSSTYEQYF